This TCR beta chain was sequenced in a study of human T cells and chemical hapten exposure. For the study at large: Patients were given diphenylcyclopropenone on the scalp weekly across the approximately 25-week study. The patients were mostly female; they had alopecia areata, totalis or universalis. From small differences in pooled library volume came most of the variation in per-sample TCR yields.

The sample holds a few counts of this clonotype. At one of its ends the junction is not consistent with the germline gene, which may arise from a read error. Time point: patch test 2, 6 weeks after DPC sensitization. Treatment reported: therapeutic diphenylcyclopropenone sensitization with weekly scalp DPC. Unfractionated whole blood served as the source for total RNA extraction. The CDR3 totals 13 residues. Germline V gene data show CDR1 as SSHAT and CDR2 as FNYEAQ (reference sequence). MiXCR, applied by TCRdb to the RACE reads, yields one record per CDR3 protein. The table has about 140,000 distinct CDR3 sequences, 10% to 15% seen once; the top ten hold about 1.4%.

Sequenced here: whole blood, sampled in connection with sensitization to the hapten diphenylcyclopropenone (DPC). This clonotype was obtained from a woman between 50 and 59 years old with alopecia areata. Some clones in this sample may be carry-over from other donors' samples. This chain links TRBV7-7 with TRBJ2-3; D ambiguous. For the CDR3, the DNA is TGTGCTAGCAGCTTCGGTCAGAGAGATACGCAGTATTTT. It specifies CASSFGQRDTQYF.